This is a list of T cell receptor beta chains from one sample in a study of blood T cell repertoires in COVID-19. Using immunoSEQ multiplex PCR, the repertoire was profiled, and TCRdb retains in-frame clones only, with some absent. The sample holds approximately 110,000 clones, around 83% seen once. Sequences were obtained from peripheral blood. The source is a man aged 35-49 years with acute or convalescent COVID-19. CDR3s leave out the opening cysteine and the closing phenylalanine or tryptophan. D genes are given only for firm matches. Only some rows state a clone size, as once, few, many or a class for expanded clones.

clone size	CDR3 length	D gene	V gene	J gene	CDR3 protein
NA	14	TRBD1	TRBV7-9	TRBJ2-1	ASSASTGEGGNEQF
NA	13	TRBD1	TRBV6-5	TRBJ2-7	ASNIMGQGLYEQY
NA	15	TRBD2	TRBV12-5	TRBJ2-6	ASALEGGGSGANVLT
NA	13	TRBD2	TRBV27	TRBJ2-7	ASSLRPSGNYEQY
NA	19	TRBD2	TRBV19	TRBJ2-3	ASSRRGQSSGGPSSTDTQY
few	12	NA	TRBV13	TRBJ2-3	ASSRRGGTDTQY
NA	11	NA	TRBV7-2	TRBJ2-7	ASSLTDFGEQY
NA	11	NA	TRBV9	TRBJ2-7	ASSLEGVHEQY
NA	14	TRBD2	TRBV4-1	TRBJ2-7	ASSQGTSGASYEQY
NA	18	TRBD1	TRBV24-1	TRBJ2-3	ATSPASGTGGAISTDTQY
NA	13	TRBD1	TRBV6-6	TRBJ1-5	ASTDGQGPVQPQH
NA	11	NA	TRBV3-1/TRBV3-2	TRBJ2-7	ASSSGGAYEQY
once	14	TRBD1	TRBV18	TRBJ2-7	ASSPPGGQGAYEQY
NA	10	NA	TRBV3-1/TRBV3-2	TRBJ2-7	ASSHSSYEQY
NA	11	NA	TRBV25-1	TRBJ2-1	ASSELVASEQF
NA	10	NA	TRBV30	NA	AWTRGAETQY
NA	12	NA	TRBV29-1	TRBJ1-2	SVDGLSTNYGYT
few	15	TRBD1	TRBV7-3	TRBJ2-2	ASSRGGTGKGTGELF
NA	9	NA	TRBV20-1	TRBJ2-7	SARDSYEQY
once	15	TRBD1	TRBV7-9	TRBJ2-1	ASSRPGDSGTENEQF
NA	13	TRBD1	TRBV25-1	TRBJ1-4	ASSETGTGNEKLF
NA	13	NA	TRBV5-1	TRBJ2-5	ASSLNMEGRETQY
once	16	TRBD1	TRBV6-2/TRBV6-3	TRBJ1-6	ASSYTGTGSSYNSPLH
once	13	TRBD1	TRBV10-1	TRBJ2-2	ASSEWTGATGELF
NA	11	TRBD1	TRBV9	TRBJ2-1	ASQGQGENEQF
NA	12	TRBD1	TRBV2	TRBJ2-5	ASSGQGIRETQY
NA	12	TRBD1	TRBV19	TRBJ1-6	ASSLQGAGSPLH
NA	9	NA	TRBV2	TRBJ2-7	ASNQGWEQY
NA	11	NA	TRBV7-2	TRBJ1-4	ASSLALNEKLF
NA	13	NA	TRBV9	TRBJ1-3	ASSVGQLSGNTIY
NA	9	NA	TRBV9	TRBJ1-3	ASSDGGTIY
NA	17	TRBD1	TRBV11-2	TRBJ1-4	ASSPDRFLVGTGTEKLF
NA	13	NA	TRBV27	TRBJ1-1	ASSLRAGVLSGAF
few	11	NA	TRBV24-1	TRBJ2-7	ATSASPSYEQY
NA	13	NA	TRBV5-1	TRBJ1-3	ASSLDRPSGNTIY
few	13	TRBD1	TRBV11-3	TRBJ2-3	ASSPGQGFTDTQY
NA	11	TRBD2	TRBV29-1	TRBJ2-3	SGTLAGADTQY
NA	12	NA	TRBV7-2	TRBJ1-6	ASSPSNQNSPLH
once	11	NA	TRBV30	TRBJ1-6	AWTIMKNSPLH
once	11	NA	TRBV14	TRBJ1-1	ASSGSMNTEAF
NA	13	NA	TRBV27	TRBJ2-3	ASSAGRLFPDTQY
NA	13	TRBD2	TRBV6-5	TRBJ2-3	ASLYSGGFTDTQY
NA	11	NA	TRBV29-1	TRBJ1-1	SALQVLNTEAF
NA	13	TRBD2	TRBV2	TRBJ2-1	ASKGLAGGPGEQF
once	9	NA	TRBV10-3	TRBJ1-1	ATQGNTEAF
NA	13	NA	TRBV19	TRBJ2-2	ASSSLRRVTGELF
NA	10	NA	TRBV30	TRBJ1-1	AWSFLSAEAF
NA	14	TRBD1	TRBV5-1	TRBJ2-7	ASSLSLGQGPLEQY
NA	13	TRBD2	TRBV27	TRBJ2-7	ASRGLADNPYEQY